These 6 T cell receptor beta chains originate from one sample sequenced in a study of T cell responses to AZD1222 COVID-19 vaccine (dated by TCRdb to the early 2020s). The library was produced with the immunoSEQ multiplex PCR assay. The source is immuneACCESS, and TCRdb retained only in-frame sequences with V and J called. Part of the clones is not carried over; for the studies checked, unresolved V genes explain less than half of this, and the remainder is unexplained. This sample has approximately 200,000 clones in its table, and almost 95% of those were observed once. Approximately 9.6% of the sample is in the top ten clones. The sample's time point label, in plain terms: baseline before first vaccination. This specimen was peripheral blood, taken on day 0 of AZD1222 vaccination. Source of these receptors: an adult in good health.

As DNA, the CDR3 is TGTGCCAGTAGTCCCCGACAGGGGTACGAGCAGTACTTC. Its protein product is CASSPRQGYEQYF. This chain uses TRBV19 with TRBJ2-7; 8 bases match TRBD1. CDR1 and CDR2 from the germline V gene are LNHDA and SQIVND (reference sequence). The V segment lost 5 bases and the J segment 4 bases; nucleotides outside the gene matches: 4. The CDR3 is 13 amino acids.

The chain links TRBV29-1 to TRBJ2-7; tentative D call: TRBD2 (6 bases). The CDR3 contains 12 residues. The V gene's germline CDR1 is SQVTM and CDR2 ANQGSEA. Between the trimmed V and J ends, which lost 4 bases and 3 bases, there was a span of 10 bases. CDR3 sequence reads: CSVVAGIYEQYF. DNA of the CDR3: TGCAGCGTTGTGGCGGGAATCTACGAGCAGTACTTC.

The rearrangement links TRBV13 to TRBJ2-7, with a possible D match to TRBD2 (6 bases). CDR3 length: 15 amino acids. CDR1 and CDR2 from the germline V gene are PRHDT and FYEKMQ (reference sequence). V gave up 6 bases and J gave up 0 bases, with 15 bases separating them. The CDR3 region is CASRVERASSYEQYF. CDR3 sequence (DNA): TGTGCCAGCAGGGTCGAGCGGGCGAGCTCCTACGAGCAGTACTTC.

The chain couples TRBV14 to TRBJ2-7; D might be TRBD2 (5 bases). The CDR3 consists of 16 residues. Germline V gene sequence: CDR1 SGHDN, CDR2 FVKESK. V was trimmed by 5 bases and J by 2 bases, leaving 19 bases between them. The CDR3 DNA follows: TGTGCCAGCAGCTCCCGCCGGGGATTTTTTCCCTACGAGCAGTACTTC. Translated, it gives CASSSRRGFFPYEQYF.

Only one count was recorded for this clone. The chain is built from TRBV15 and TRBJ2-4; TRBD1 aligns across 7 bases. Trimming took 1 base from V and 5 from J; bases not matched to a gene: 11. The CDR3 consists of 17 residues. Germline V gives CDR1 LNHNV, CDR2 YYDKDF (reference sequence). The CDR3 is CATSRGTGLALQNIQYF. CDR3 bases: TGTGCCACCAGCAGAGGGACAGGTTTAGCCCTCCAAAACATTCAGTACTTC.

The chain recombines TRBV18 with TRBJ2-2; D unclear. Germline V gene sequence: CDR1 KGHSH, CDR2 LQKENI. The CDR3 contains 14 residues. V was shortened by 0 bases and J by 4 bases, with 6 bases between the two germline ends. DNA of the CDR3: TGTGCCAGCTCACCACCCGGAATCACCGGGGAGCTGTTTTTT. This sequence encodes CASSPPGITGELFF.